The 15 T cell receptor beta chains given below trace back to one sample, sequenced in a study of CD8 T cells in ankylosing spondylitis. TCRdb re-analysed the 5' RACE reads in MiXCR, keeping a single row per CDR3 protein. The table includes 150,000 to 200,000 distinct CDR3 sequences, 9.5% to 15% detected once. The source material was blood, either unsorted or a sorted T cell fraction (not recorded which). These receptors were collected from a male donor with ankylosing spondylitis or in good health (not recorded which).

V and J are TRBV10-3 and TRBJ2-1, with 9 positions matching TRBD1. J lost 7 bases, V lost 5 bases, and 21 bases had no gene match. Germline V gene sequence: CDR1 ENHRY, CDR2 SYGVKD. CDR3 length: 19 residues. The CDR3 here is CAISQTDPLEQGAGNEQFF. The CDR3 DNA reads TGTGCCATCAGTCAGACCGACCCCCTGGAACAGGGGGCGGGTAATGAGCAGTTCTTC.

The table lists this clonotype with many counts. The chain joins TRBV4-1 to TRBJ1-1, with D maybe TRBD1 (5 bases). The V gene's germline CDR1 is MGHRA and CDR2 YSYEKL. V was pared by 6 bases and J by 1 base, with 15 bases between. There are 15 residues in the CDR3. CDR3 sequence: CASSLGGEENTEAFF. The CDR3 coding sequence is TGCGCCAGCAGTTTGGGGGGGGAGGAGAACACTGAAGCTTTCTTT.

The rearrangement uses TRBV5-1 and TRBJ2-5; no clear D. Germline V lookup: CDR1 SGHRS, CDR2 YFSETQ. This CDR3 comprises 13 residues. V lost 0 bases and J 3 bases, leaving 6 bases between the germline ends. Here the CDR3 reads CASSLGVEETQYF. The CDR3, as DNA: TGCGCCAGCAGCTTGGGTGTAGAAGAGACCCAGTACTTC.

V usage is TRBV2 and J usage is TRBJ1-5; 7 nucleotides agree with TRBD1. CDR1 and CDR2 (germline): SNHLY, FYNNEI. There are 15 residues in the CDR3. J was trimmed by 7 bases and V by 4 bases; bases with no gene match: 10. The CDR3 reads CASSVTGTEGQPQHF. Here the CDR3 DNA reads TGTGCCAGCAGTGTTACCGGGACAGAGGGGCAGCCCCAGCATTTT.

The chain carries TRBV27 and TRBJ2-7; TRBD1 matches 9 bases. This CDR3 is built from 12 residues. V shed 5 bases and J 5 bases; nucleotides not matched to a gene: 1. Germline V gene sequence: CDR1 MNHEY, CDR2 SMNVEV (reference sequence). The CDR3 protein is CASSTGGDEQYF. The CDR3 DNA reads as TGTGCCAGCAGTACAGGGGGCGACGAGCAGTACTTC.

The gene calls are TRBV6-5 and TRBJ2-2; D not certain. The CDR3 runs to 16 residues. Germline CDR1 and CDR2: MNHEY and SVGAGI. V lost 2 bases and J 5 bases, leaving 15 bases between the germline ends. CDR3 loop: CASSYAAYSPTGELFF. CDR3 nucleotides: TGTGCCAGCAGTTACGCAGCGTACTCCCCGACCGGGGAGCTGTTTTTT.

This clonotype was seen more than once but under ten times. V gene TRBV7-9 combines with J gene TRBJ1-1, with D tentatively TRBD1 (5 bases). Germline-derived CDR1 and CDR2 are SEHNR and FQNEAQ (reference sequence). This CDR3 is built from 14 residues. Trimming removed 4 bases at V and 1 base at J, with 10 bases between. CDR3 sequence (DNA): TGTGCCAGCAGCTGGCCGGACAAGAACACTGAAGCTTTCTTT. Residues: CASSWPDKNTEAFF.

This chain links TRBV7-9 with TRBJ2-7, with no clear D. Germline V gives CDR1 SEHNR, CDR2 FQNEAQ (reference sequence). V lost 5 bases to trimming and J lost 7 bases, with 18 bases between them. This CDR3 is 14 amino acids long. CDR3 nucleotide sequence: TGTGCCAGCAGCCCTTGGGCGACTGGAGAGGAGCAGTACTTC. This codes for CASSPWATGEEQYF.

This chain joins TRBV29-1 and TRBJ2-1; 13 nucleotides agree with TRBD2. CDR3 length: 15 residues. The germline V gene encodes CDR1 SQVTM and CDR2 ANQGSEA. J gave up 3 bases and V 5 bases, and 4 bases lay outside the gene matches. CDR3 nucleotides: TGCAGCGTTACGGGACTAGCGGGGATCTACAATGAGCAGTTCTTC. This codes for CSVTGLAGIYNEQFF.

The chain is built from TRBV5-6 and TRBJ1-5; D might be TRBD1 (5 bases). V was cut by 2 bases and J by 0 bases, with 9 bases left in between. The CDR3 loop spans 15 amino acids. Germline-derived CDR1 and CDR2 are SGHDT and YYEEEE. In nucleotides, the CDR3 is TGTGCCAGCAGCTTCGACAGCGATAGCAATCAGCCCCAGCATTTT. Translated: CASSFDSDSNQPQHF.

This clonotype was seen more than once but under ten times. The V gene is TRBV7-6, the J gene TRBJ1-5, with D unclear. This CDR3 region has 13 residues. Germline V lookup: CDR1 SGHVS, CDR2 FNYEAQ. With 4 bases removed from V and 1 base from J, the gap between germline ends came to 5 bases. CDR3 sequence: CASSWGSNQPQHF. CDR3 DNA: TGTGCCAGCAGCTGGGGAAGCAATCAGCCCCAGCATTTT.

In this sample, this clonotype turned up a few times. The CDR3 DNA reads TGCAGTGCCCAACGCGGAGCTTTCTTT. It yields the protein CSAQRGAFF. This chain joins TRBV20-1 and TRBJ1-1; D remains ambiguous. This CDR3 contains 9 residues. The germline V gene has CDR1 DFQATT and CDR2 SNEGSKA (reference sequence). The V and J ends lost 6 bases and 10 bases respectively, with 9 bases between them.

CDR3 nucleotides: TGTGCCAGCAGTGTTGTTTCTTTATCGGTTCTCAATGAGCAGTTCTTC. Its translation is CASSVVSLSVLNEQFF. The chain uses TRBV2 and TRBJ2-1, with D hard to call. Per the germline V gene, CDR1 is SNHLY and CDR2 is FYNNEI. The CDR3 has 16 residues. The germline V and J ends were trimmed by 4 bases and 6 bases, with 19 bases remaining between them.

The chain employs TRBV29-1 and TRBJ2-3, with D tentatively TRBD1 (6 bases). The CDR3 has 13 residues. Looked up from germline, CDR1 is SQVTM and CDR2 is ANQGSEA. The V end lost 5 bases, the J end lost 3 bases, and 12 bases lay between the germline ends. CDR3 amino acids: CSVFGQITDTQYF. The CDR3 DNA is TGCAGCGTTTTTGGACAGATAACAGATACGCAGTATTTT.

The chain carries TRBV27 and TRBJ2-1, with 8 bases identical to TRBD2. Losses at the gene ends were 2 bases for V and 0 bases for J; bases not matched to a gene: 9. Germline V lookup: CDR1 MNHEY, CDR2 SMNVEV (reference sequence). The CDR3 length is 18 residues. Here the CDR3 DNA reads TGTGCCAGCAGTTTAGAATTTCTAGCGGGCCACTCCTACAATGAGCAGTTCTTC. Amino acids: CASSLEFLAGHSYNEQFF.